This TCR beta chain was sequenced in a study of CD8 T cells in Susac syndrome. Broader study findings: It was acknowledged in the study that its TCR sequencing and HLA analysis involved a relatively small number of individuals.

The CDR3 has 16 amino acids. The ends were cut back, 3 bases at V and 2 bases at J, with 14 bases in the middle. From germline, CDR1 is LGHNA and CDR2 YSLEER. It was with random hexamers that about 0.45 to 1 ug RNA was reverse transcribed. TCRdb reanalysed the immunoSEQ multiplex PCR reads using MiXCR and keeps one entry per CDR3 protein. The sample holds about 160,000 distinct CDR3 sequences, approximately 94% seen once. On this clonotype: Its target is not known.

Purification of the CD8+ and CD4+ T cells relied on negative isolation, and TEMRA cells underwent FACS enrichment. The sequenced sample was CD4+ T cells from PBMCs. This receptor was identified in a human donor with Susac syndrome. This sequence joins TRBV4-3 and TRBJ1-5, with D maybe TRBD1 (5 bases). The CDR3 sequence: CASSQKVDRGNQPQHF. The DNA for the CDR3 is TGCGCCAGCAGCCAGAAGGTCGACAGAGGCAATCAGCCCCAGCATTTT.